A selection of T cell receptor beta chains follows, all from one sample in a study of blood T cell repertoires in COVID-19. Libraries were prepared by immunoSEQ multiplex PCR; TCRdb keeps only in-frame clonotypes and omits some of them. The sample has some 270,000 clones, roughly 88% seen once. Sequencing was done on a sample of peripheral blood. These receptor sequences come from a woman older than 75 with COVID-19, enrolled during active disease. Each CDR3 is given with its conserved first and last residue. Each record gives: clone size, D gene, V gene, J gene, CDR3 protein, CDR3 DNA. D genes are given only for firm matches. Clone size is given for some rows only: seen once, a few or many times, or a class if the clone is expanded.

.	TRBD1	TRBV5-4	TRBJ1-1	CASAGTENTEAFF	TGTGCCAGCGCAGGGACAGAGAACACTGAAGCTTTCTTT
.	TRBD2	TRBV18	TRBJ2-1	CASSPTAGGTLNNEQFF	TGTGCCAGCTCACCAACAGCGGGGGGGACCTTGAACAATGAGCAGTTCTTC
.	.	TRBV19	TRBJ1-1	CASSTLTDSFEAFF	TGTGCCAGTAGCACCCTTACGGACAGTTTTGAAGCTTTCTTT
few	.	TRBV10-3	TRBJ1-1	CAISEPNRNTEAFF	TGTGCCATCAGTGAGCCTAACAGGAACACTGAAGCTTTCTTT
.	TRBD1	TRBV5-1	TRBJ2-2	CASSQSGTALNTGELFF	TGCGCCAGCAGCCAATCCGGGACAGCTCTGAACACCGGGGAGCTGTTTTTT
.	TRBD1	TRBV9	TRBJ1-2	CASSVAHGTGEGYTF	TGTGCCAGCAGCGTAGCTCACGGGACAGGGGAAGGCTACACCTTC
.	.	TRBV2	TRBJ1-1	CASSSTPLRAFF	TGTGCCAGCAGTTCGACCCCCCTGAGGGCTTTCTTT
.	.	TRBV30	TRBJ1-1	CAWNRLNTEAFF	TGTGCCTGGAATAGATTGAACACTGAAGCTTTCTTT
.	TRBD2	TRBV15	TRBJ2-1	CATSRDVSGDFNEQFF	TGTGCCACCAGCAGAGATGTGAGCGGGGATTTTAATGAGCAGTTCTTC
.	TRBD1	TRBV6-6	TRBJ1-2	CASSYGQGAGYGYTF	TGTGCCAGCAGTTACGGGCAGGGGGCTGGGTATGGCTACACCTTC
once	.	TRBV9	TRBJ1-5	CASSGGQTSNQPQHF	TGTGCCAGCAGCGGTGGACAGACTAGCAATCAGCCCCAGCATTTT
.	TRBD1	TRBV7-6	TRBJ1-2	CASSTQDRGLGYGYTF	TGTGCCAGCAGCACGCAGGACAGGGGCCTTGGCTATGGCTACACCTTC
.	.	TRBV6-6	TRBJ1-5	CASGGGGRSNQPQHF	TGTGCCAGCGGGGGCGGGGGCCGCTCCAATCAGCCCCAGCATTTT
.	TRBD2	TRBV6-1	TRBJ2-1	CASSERVAAGGSPTYNEQFF	TGTGCCAGCAGTGAAAGGGTCGCAGCGGGGGGGTCCCCCACCTACAATGAGCAGTTCTTC
once	TRBD1	TRBV30	TRBJ1-1	CAWNRDSANTEAFF	TGTGCCTGGAACCGGGACAGTGCGAACACTGAAGCTTTCTTT
.	TRBD2	TRBV28	TRBJ2-3	CASSPPGRGRDTQYF	TGTGCCAGCAGTCCGCCGGGGCGGGGGAGGGATACGCAGTATTTT
.	TRBD1	TRBV10-1	TRBJ1-5	CASSGTGNQPQHF	TGCGCCAGCAGTGGGACAGGGAATCAGCCCCAGCATTTT
.	TRBD2	TRBV4-1	TRBJ2-1	CASSFRLAGQSSYNEQFF	TGCGCCAGCAGCTTTCGACTAGCGGGGCAAAGCTCCTACAATGAGCAGTTCTTC
.	.	TRBV28	TRBJ1-4	CASSGSRAGENEKLFF	TGTGCCAGCAGCGGGAGTCGGGCAGGTGAAAATGAAAAACTGTTTTTT
.	.	TRBV9	TRBJ2-3	CASSVGLSTDTQYF	TGTGCCAGCAGCGTCGGGTTAAGCACAGATACGCAGTATTTT
.	.	TRBV7-9	TRBJ1-1	CASSSSSDSPNTEAFF	TGTGCCAGCAGCTCATCCTCAGACAGCCCGAACACTGAAGCTTTCTTT
once	.	TRBV30	TRBJ2-5	CAWCFGQTVLETQYF	TGTGCCTGGTGCTTCGGACAGACCGTGCTCGAGACCCAGTACTTC
.	TRBD2	TRBV15	TRBJ2-1	CATRTSGGYYNEQFF	TGTGCCACCAGAACTAGCGGGGGGTACTACAATGAGCAGTTCTTC
.	TRBD2	TRBV7-2	TRBJ2-1	CASSLNGGAEYNEQFF	TGTGCCAGCAGCTTGAACGGGGGGGCTGAATACAATGAGCAGTTCTTC
.	.	TRBV18	TRBJ1-1	CASSQMEVGAFF	TGTGCCAGCTCCCAGATGGAGGTCGGAGCTTTCTTT
once	TRBD1	TRBV5-1	TRBJ1-6	CASSRDRSSPLHF	TGCGCCAGCAGCCGGGACAGAAGTTCACCCCTCCACTTT
.	.	TRBV10-3	TRBJ1-2	CAISEGQARPYGYTF	TGTGCCATCAGTGAGGGGCAGGCCCGACCCTATGGCTACACCTTC
.	.	TRBV11-2	TRBJ1-6	CASSLDSNSPLHF	TGTGCCAGCAGCTTAGATAGCAATTCACCCCTCCACTTT
once	TRBD1	TRBV6-5	TRBJ1-2	CASSSGQGNGYTF	TGTGCCAGCAGTTCGGGACAGGGCAATGGCTACACCTTC
.	TRBD1	TRBV3-1/TRBV3-2	TRBJ1-3	CASSSGQGNTIYF	TGTGCCAGCAGCTCGGGACAGGGAAACACCATATATTTT
few	TRBD1	TRBV19	TRBJ2-2	CASQGQGNSELFF	TGTGCCAGCCAGGGACAGGGGAATAGTGAGCTGTTTTTT
.	.	TRBV3-1/TRBV3-2	TRBJ1-1	CASSQILTGHTEAFF	TGTGCCAGCAGCCAAATTCTTACAGGCCATACTGAAGCTTTCTTT
.	TRBD1	TRBV11-3	TRBJ1-1	CASSPGQGGKAFF	TGTGCCAGCAGCCCCGGACAGGGGGGGAAGGCTTTCTTT
.	.	TRBV6-5	TRBJ1-1	CASRPRDTNIEAFF	TGTGCCAGCAGACCCAGGGACACCAACATTGAAGCTTTCTTT
.	.	TRBV28	TRBJ1-6	CASSLIEGVNNSPLHF	TGTGCCAGCAGTTTAATCGAGGGTGTCAATAATTCACCCCTCCACTTT
.	TRBD1	TRBV6-5	TRBJ1-5	CASSYSYRGQPQHF	TGTGCCAGCAGTTACTCGTACAGGGGTCAGCCCCAGCATTTT
.	.	TRBV6-6	TRBJ2-2	CASSYDMGAGTGELFF	TGTGCCAGCAGTTACGATATGGGGGCGGGCACCGGGGAGCTGTTTTTT
.	TRBD1	TRBV29-1	TRBJ1-1	CSVEGTGVAFF	TGCAGCGTTGAAGGAACAGGGGTCGCTTTCTTT
few	.	TRBV10-2	TRBJ1-5	CASSGRGRDQPQHF	TGCGCCAGCAGTGGGAGAGGGCGCGATCAGCCCCAGCATTTT
.	.	TRBV28	TRBJ1-4	CASRPTASNEKLFF	TGTGCCAGCAGGCCGACAGCATCGAATGAAAAACTGTTTTTT
.	.	TRBV7-2	TRBJ1-1	CASSLDQGTTEAFF	TGTGCCAGCAGCTTAGATCAGGGAACCACTGAAGCTTTCTTT